The 3 T cell receptor beta chains listed next were all sequenced from one sample in a study of T cells in Graves' hyperthyroidism and ophthalmopathy. RNA transcripts served as the template for amplifying TCR beta CDR3 regions. HTBI primers were used for first-round RT-PCR of the TCR CDR3. One entry per CDR3 protein results from TCRdb running MiXCR on the multiplex PCR reads. The data hold around 450,000 distinct CDR3 sequences, with around 14% observed a single time. The sequencing input was blood. The origin of the receptors is a woman between 18 and 29 years old with Graves' hyperthyroidism.

This clonotype was counted many times. The CDR3 DNA is TGTGCCAGCAGATTAGCGGGGGCTGCCTACGAGCAGTACTTC. It translates to CASRLAGAAYEQYF. The chain recombines TRBV27 with TRBJ2-7; the match to TRBD2 covers 9 bases. The ends lost 6 bases at V and 2 bases at J; junction bases unmatched: 5. This CDR3 region has 14 residues. CDR1 and CDR2 from the germline V gene are MNHEY and SMNVEV (reference sequence).

This clonotype was seen a handful of times. The V call is TRBV6-1, the J call TRBJ1-5, with D tentatively TRBD1 (6 bases). The CDR3 extends over 11 amino acids. Germline CDR1 reads MNHNS; CDR2 reads SASEGT. Trimming stripped 8 bases from V and 7 bases from J, with 9 bases between. The CDR3 nucleotides read TGTGCCAGCGCCAGGGGCCAGCCCCAGCATTTT. This translates into CASARGQPQHF.

This clonotype occurred many times. The CDR3 protein is CASSLEQGASYEQYF. The CDR3 DNA reads as TGTGCCAGCAGCTTAGAGCAGGGGGCATCCTACGAGCAGTACTTC. The rearrangement joins TRBV7-8 to TRBJ2-7, with 8 bases lining up with TRBD1. This CDR3 comprises 15 residues. CDR1 SGHVS and CDR2 FQNEAQ come from the germline V gene. V lost 1 base to trimming and J lost 1 base; unmatched junction nucleotides: 3.